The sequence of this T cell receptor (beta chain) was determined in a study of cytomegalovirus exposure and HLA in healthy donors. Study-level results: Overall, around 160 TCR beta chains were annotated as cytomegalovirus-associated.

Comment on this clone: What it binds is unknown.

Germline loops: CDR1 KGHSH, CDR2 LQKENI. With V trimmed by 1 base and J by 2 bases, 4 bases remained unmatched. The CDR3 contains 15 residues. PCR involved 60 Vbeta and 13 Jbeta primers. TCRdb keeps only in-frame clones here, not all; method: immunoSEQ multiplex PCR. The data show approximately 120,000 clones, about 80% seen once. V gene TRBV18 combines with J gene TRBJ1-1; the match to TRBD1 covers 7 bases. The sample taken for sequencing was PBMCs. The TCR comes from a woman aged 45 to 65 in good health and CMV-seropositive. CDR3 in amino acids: CASSPQGAGNTEAFF. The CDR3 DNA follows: TGTGCCAGCTCACCACAGGGGGCGGGAAACACTGAAGCTTTCTTT.